These 5 T cell receptor beta chains originate from one sample sequenced in a study of T cells after yellow fever vaccination. TCRdb reprocessed the 5' RACE reads via MiXCR and lists one record per CDR3 protein. The data hold about 120,000 distinct CDR3 sequences, with roughly 8.4% observed a single time. The sample in question was CD8+ T cells sorted from PBMCs, obtained 45 days after the yellow fever booster vaccination. The receptors shown here come from a man aged 25-45 years who received the YFV17D yellow fever vaccine.

The sample holds many counts of this clonotype. The chain is built from TRBV29-1 and TRBJ1-1; TRBD1 matches at 7 bases. Germline V gene lookup returns CDR1 SQVTM and CDR2 ANQGSEA. The CDR3 has 12 residues. V was clipped by 4 bases and J by 1 base; unmatched bases: 0. CDR3: CSVGTGNTEAFF. The CDR3 DNA is TGCAGCGTTGGGACAGGGAACACTGAAGCTTTCTTT.

Ten or more counts support this clonotype. The chain has TRBV29-1 and TRBJ2-3; D is possibly TRBD1 (5 bases). The V gene's germline CDR1 is SQVTM and CDR2 ANQGSEA. The length of the CDR3 is 14 residues. V lost 1 base and J lost 6, with 14 bases in between. The CDR3 bases are TGCAGCGTTGAAGGACAGCTCACGGCGGATACGCAGTATTTT. As protein: CSVEGQLTADTQYF.

This clonotype was recorded at least ten times. The CDR3 DNA reads TGTGCCAGCAGTTCTGACTACCTCTACGAGCAGTACTTC. As protein: CASSSDYLYEQYF. The rearrangement joins TRBV6-2 or TRBV6-3 to TRBJ2-7, with D possibly TRBD2 on 5 matching bases. V was trimmed by 4 bases and J by 3 bases, leaving 10 bases between them. This CDR3 contains 13 residues. Germline CDR1 reads MNHEY; CDR2 reads SVGEGT.

This clonotype was counted many times. The chain carries TRBV9 and TRBJ2-5; 16 bases are a match to TRBD2. The CDR3 is 17 residues long. Germline V gives CDR1 SGDLS, CDR2 YYNGEE. Trimming at V came to 3 bases and at J to 4 bases, leaving 6 bases not matched to a gene. The chain's CDR3 is CASSGVGTSGRVETQYF. DNA of the CDR3: TGTGCCAGCAGCGGCGTCGGGACTAGCGGGAGGGTAGAGACCCAGTACTTC.

V usage is TRBV24-1 and J usage is TRBJ2-1, with a tentative D call TRBD2 (5 bases). This CDR3 comprises 14 residues. Germline CDR1 and CDR2: KGHDR and SFDVKD. Trimming cost V 4 bases and J 8 bases, with 14 bases left between them. The DNA for the CDR3 is TGTGCCACCAGTGAGCTGGGAGACGACGATGAGCAGTTCTTC. The encoded protein is CATSELGDDDEQFF.